The 3 T cell receptor beta chains below come from one sample, sequenced in a study of T cells in Graves' hyperthyroidism and ophthalmopathy. The investigators amplified TCR beta CDR3 regions from RNA transcripts. The HTBI set primed first-round TCR CDR3 RT-PCR. TCRdb recomputed calls from the multiplex PCR reads with MiXCR, one row per CDR3 protein. The sample lists over 300,000 distinct CDR3 sequences, about 15% occurring once. The specimen was blood. These receptor sequences come from a woman aged 60-70 years with Graves' hyperthyroidism.

This clonotype was seen at least ten times. The genes are TRBV27 and TRBJ2-7; D unresolved. This CDR3 has 13 residues. CDR1 MNHEY and CDR2 SMNVEV come from the germline V gene (reference sequence). The ends were cut back, 3 bases at V and 8 bases at J, with 14 bases in the middle. The CDR3 nucleotides are TGTGCCAGCAGTTTCTCCTCCGAGGAGAAGCAGTACTTC. Translated: CASSFSSEEKQYF.

The V and J genes are TRBV2 and TRBJ2-1; TRBD2 aligns across 11 bases. With 6 bases clipped from V and 8 bases from J, the junction kept 9 bases outside the gene matches. From germline, CDR1 is SNHLY and CDR2 FYNNEI. The CDR3 contains 15 residues. The CDR3 DNA reads TGTGCCAGCAGACTCCTAGCGGGAGGTTGGGATGAGCAGTTCTTC. As protein: CASRLLAGGWDEQFF.

This clonotype was seen only a few times. The chain has TRBV25-1 and TRBJ1-2, with 10 bases fitting TRBD1. CDR3 length equals 14 residues. Unmatched junction bases numbered 3, after V lost 4 bases and J lost 4 bases. The germline gives CDR1 MGHDK, CDR2 SYGVNS. The CDR3, as DNA: TGTGCCAGCAGTGGGGACAGGGGCGGCTATGGCTACACCTTC. Encoded protein: CASSGDRGGYGYTF.